This T cell receptor beta chain was captured by sequencing in a study of OX40 agonist ivuxolimab in advanced cancers. On the study more broadly: One hepatocellular carcinoma and a couple of cutaneous melanoma patients partially responded. Whole-study results and caveats: Dose levels from 0.1 to 3.0 mg/kg saw CD4+ and CD8+ blood T cells expand clonally by week 6.

At baseline, cycle 4 day 1, and cycle 7 day 1, blood was sampled. Note on this clone: Its antigen is as yet unknown.

CDR1 ENHRY and CDR2 SYGVKD come from the germline V gene. The V gene lost 6 bases and the J gene lost 2 bases, with 14 bases spanning the gap. This CDR3 is 14 amino acids long. TCRdb keeps only in-frame clones here, not all; method: immunoSEQ multiplex PCR. The table includes over 60,000 clones, about 82% detected once. The receptor comes from an adult with an advanced solid tumor such as melanoma, head and neck, liver or kidney cancer. Sequenced material: CD4+ or CD8+ T cells sorted from blood, taken in a trial of the OX40 agonist ivuxolimab. The chain joins TRBV10-3 to TRBJ2-7, with D perhaps matching TRBD1 or TRBD2 (5 bases each). CDR3 residues: CAIRTGLTAYEQYF. CDR3 coding DNA: TGTGCCATCAGGACGGGGCTGACTGCCTACGAGCAGTACTTC.